Each of the 30 T cell receptor beta chains below was sequenced from the same sample in a study of blood T cell repertoires in COVID-19. This table comes from immunoSEQ multiplex PCR, and its TCRdb copy is limited to in-frame clones, with some not included. The sample includes about 210,000 clones, more than 70% of them seen just once. The material sequenced was peripheral blood. Every receptor here comes from a man aged 45-65 years with active or convalescent COVID-19.

This clone was found a few times. The chain is built from TRBV30 and TRBJ2-7; a weak D match, TRBD1 (6 bases). The CDR3 is 15 residues long. Trimming stripped 3 bases from V and 0 bases from J, with 15 bases between. The V gene's germline CDR1 is GTSNPN and CDR2 SVGIG (reference sequence). CDR3 in DNA: TGTGCCTGGAGCCAGGACAGCTGGAGCTCCTACGAGCAGTACTTC. The encoded protein is CAWSQDSWSSYEQYF.

The rearrangement joins TRBV9 to TRBJ2-1; perhaps TRBD1 as D (6 bases). Trimming pared 6 bases from V and 4 bases from J, leaving 20 bases between. This CDR3 has 16 amino acids. Germline CDR1 is SGDLS and CDR2 is YYNGEE. The DNA for the CDR3 is TGTGCCAGCACCCGACAGGCGCACTCAGCTTACAATGAGCAGTTCTTC. It specifies CASTRQAHSAYNEQFF. Based on the CDR3 plus reference TRBV9 and TRBJ2-1, the full variable domain is DSGVTQTPKHLITATGQRVTLRCSPRSGDLSVYWYQQSLDQGLQFLIQYYNGEERAKGNILERFSAQQFPDLHSELNLSSLELGDSALYFCASTRQAHSAYNEQFFGPGTRLTVL.

This sequence joins TRBV5-1 and TRBJ2-7; the D gene is possibly TRBD1 (5 bases). The V end was cut by 0 bases, the J end by 3 bases, with 13 bases between. Germline CDR1 reads SGHRS; CDR2 reads YFSETQ. This CDR3 spans 15 amino acids. The CDR3 bases are TGCGCCAGCAGCTTGGGGGGCAGTCTTAACTACGAGCAGTACTTC. Amino acid sequence: CASSLGGSLNYEQYF.

V usage is TRBV9 and J usage is TRBJ2-5, with a possible D match to TRBD1 (6 bases). Germline CDR1 reads SGDLS; CDR2 reads YYNGEE. Trimming took off 0 bases at V and 5 bases at J, with 14 bases between the two ends. CDR3 length equals 15 residues. The CDR3 DNA reads TGTGCCAGCAGCGTAGAGGGGGTTTTCGGGGAGACCCAGTACTTC. Encoded protein: CASSVEGVFGETQYF.

The chain links TRBV28 to TRBJ2-3, with 9 bases lining up with TRBD2. Germline assignment: CDR1 MDHEN and CDR2 SYDVKM. V shed 6 bases, J shed 4 bases, and the junction held 23 bases outside the gene matches. This CDR3 is built from 20 residues. CDR3 in amino acids: CASSLGLGREGRGGPDTQYF. The CDR3 DNA reads as TGTGCCAGCAGCTTGGGCCTGGGGCGGGAGGGCCGAGGAGGTCCAGATACGCAGTATTTT.

This clone has only a few counts. The chain is built from TRBV15 and TRBJ2-7; 8 bases match TRBD2. Germline values: CDR1 LNHNV, CDR2 YYDKDF (reference sequence). The CDR3 sequence is 17 residues long. The trim removed 3 bases at V and 7 bases at J, leaving 17 bases unmatched. The CDR3 DNA reads as TGTGCCACCAGCAGCCCTCCCAGCGGGGGCAGGGAAGGAGAGCAGTACTTC. It specifies CATSSPPSGGREGEQYF.

The rearrangement joins TRBV27 to TRBJ1-5; possibly TRBD1 for D (5 bases). Germline lookup yields CDR1 MNHEY and CDR2 SMNVEV (reference sequence). The V end was cut by 3 bases, the J end by 12 bases, with 15 bases between. The CDR3 is 13 residues long. CDR3 sequence reads: CASSFVGAGDQHF. The DNA for the CDR3 is TGTGCCAGCAGTTTCGTGGGTGCGGGGGACCAGCATTTT.

The chain couples TRBV11-2 to TRBJ1-4, with D maybe TRBD1 (5 bases). Germline CDR1 SGHAT, CDR2 FQNNGV. V shed 1 base and J shed 10 bases, with 16 bases lying between them. The CDR3 consists of 15 residues. This CDR3 is CASSLGQGSRRKLFF. As DNA, the CDR3 is TGTGCCAGCAGCTTAGGTCAGGGAAGTAGGAGAAAACTGTTTTTT. The whole variable domain, filled in from reference TRBV11-2 and TRBJ1-4, reads EAGVAQSPRYKIIEKRQSVAFWCNPISGHATLYWYQQILGQGPKLLIQFQNNGVVDDSQLPKDRFSAERLKGVDSTLKIQPAKLEDSAVYLCASSLGQGSRRKLFFGSGTQLSVL.

This clone was picked up one time. J is TRBJ1-2 and V is TRBV9, with TRBD1 identical over 12 bases. The CDR3 is 16 residues long. Germline values: CDR1 SGDLS, CDR2 YYNGEE. V dropped 3 bases and J dropped 4; count of bases not matched to a gene: 7. The CDR3 coding sequence is TGTGCCAGCAGCGCGGGACAGGGGGCTGGAAGCTATGGCTACACCTTC. It yields the protein CASSAGQGAGSYGYTF. Together with reference TRBV9 and TRBJ1-2, the CDR3 gives the full variable domain: DSGVTQTPKHLITATGQRVTLRCSPRSGDLSVYWYQQSLDQGLQFLIQYYNGEERAKGNILERFSAQQFPDLHSELNLSSLELGDSALYFCASSAGQGAGSYGYTFGSGTRLTVV.

The chain combines TRBV28 with TRBJ1-2; D is ambiguous. CDR1 is MDHEN and CDR2 is SYDVKM in the germline V gene. The CDR3 has 13 amino acids. V was trimmed by 7 bases and J by 6 bases, leaving 15 bases between them. The CDR3 is CASNPGNLDGYTF. The CDR3 bases are TGTGCCAGCAACCCCGGGAACCTCGATGGCTACACCTTC.

The CDR3 coding sequence is TGTGCCAGCAGCTCGCCAGGCGGGGAAACTAGCGACCAGTTCTTC. Its translation: CASSSPGGETSDQFF. V usage is TRBV5-4 and J usage is TRBJ2-1, with TRBD2 matching 7 bases. Germline V lookup: CDR1 SGHNT, CDR2 YYREEE (reference sequence). The V gene end was trimmed by 3 bases and the J gene end by 13 bases; junction bases not matched to a gene: 16. The CDR3 runs to 15 residues.

This chain links TRBV5-1 with TRBJ2-1; D is unresolved. The CDR3 runs 12 residues. Deletions cut 5 bases from V and 8 bases from J, with 11 bases between. Germline V gene sequence: CDR1 SGHRS, CDR2 YFSETQ. CDR3 in amino acids: CASRGIQDEQFF. CDR3 coding DNA: TGCGCCAGCAGAGGAATTCAGGATGAGCAGTTCTTC.

V gene TRBV12-5 combines with J gene TRBJ2-1, with D possibly being TRBD2 (6 bases). The CDR3 runs to 14 residues. Germline CDR1 is LGHNT and CDR2 is FRNRAP. V lost 3 bases, J lost 3 bases, and 9 bases lay in between. The CDR3 nucleotides read TGTGCTAGTGGTTTATCGGGAGTCTACAATGAGCAGTTCTTC. Translated, it gives CASGLSGVYNEQFF.

The J gene is TRBJ1-2, the V gene TRBV6-5; D is perhaps TRBD1 (6 bases). This CDR3 region has 12 residues. CDR1 is MNHEY and CDR2 is SVGAGI in the germline V gene. Trimming cost V 5 bases and J 8 bases, with 12 bases left between them. The CDR3 DNA reads TGTGCCAGCAGTATCGACAGGTTCGGCTACACCTTC. Residues: CASSIDRFGYTF.

This sequence joins TRBV10-2 and TRBJ1-2; 7 bases align to TRBD1. V lost 6 bases, J lost 8 bases, and 12 bases stayed unmatched. Germline-derived CDR1 and CDR2 are WSHSY and SAAADI. The CDR3 contains 14 residues. The CDR3 region has the DNA TGCGCCAGCAGAGCACAGGGGAAGGGAGGAGGCTACACCTTC. Translation gives CASRAQGKGGGYTF.

V is TRBV10-1 and J is TRBJ2-3, with 11 bases matching TRBD2. The J segment lost 4 bases and the V segment lost 6 bases, leaving 9 bases of the junction unmatched. CDR1 and CDR2 from the germline V gene are WNHNN and SYGVQD (reference sequence). There are 16 residues in the CDR3. CDR3 in amino acids: CASSQISGRGADTQYF. DNA for the CDR3: TGCGCCAGCAGCCAAATTAGCGGGAGGGGGGCAGATACGCAGTATTTT.

The CDR3 nucleotides read TGTGCCAGCAGCCGGACAGGTTCTGTCGGCTACACCTTC. This translates into CASSRTGSVGYTF. The J gene is TRBJ1-2, the V gene TRBV6-2 or TRBV6-3; 7 bases are shared with TRBD1. The trim removed 6 bases at V and 8 bases at J, leaving 9 bases unmatched. The CDR3 length is 13 residues. Germline values: CDR1 MNHEY, CDR2 SVGEGT.

The chain joins TRBV13 to TRBJ1-1, with 9 positions matching TRBD1. The V gene's germline CDR1 is PRHDT and CDR2 FYEKMQ (reference sequence). The V segment lost 3 bases and the J segment 1 base; nucleotides outside the gene matches: 3. CDR3 length equals 15 residues. Here the CDR3 reads CASSFGTGRNTEAFF. The DNA of the CDR3 is TGTGCCAGCAGCTTCGGGACAGGGAGGAACACTGAAGCTTTCTTT.

This clone was detected once. The rearrangement uses TRBV5-1 and TRBJ2-5, with D tentatively TRBD1 (5 bases). The CDR3 runs to 15 residues. Trimming stripped 2 bases from V and 4 bases from J, with 15 bases between. Per the germline V gene, CDR1 is SGHRS and CDR2 is YFSETQ. DNA for the CDR3: TGCGCCAGCAGCTTCCAGGGTGGAAGGGGAGAGACCCAGTACTTC. Protein: CASSFQGGRGETQYF.

This sequence joins TRBV9 and TRBJ2-5; 7 bases are a match to TRBD1. The J segment lost 5 bases and the V segment lost 2 bases, leaving 12 bases of the junction unmatched. Germline V CDR1 and CDR2: SGDLS, YYNGEE. This CDR3 is 16 amino acids long. CDR3: CASSVGVQGPQETQYF. For the CDR3, the DNA is TGTGCCAGCAGCGTCGGAGTACAGGGGCCCCAGGAGACCCAGTACTTC.

This sequence joins TRBV7-9 and TRBJ2-6; maybe TRBD1 (5 bases). The V end was cut by 3 bases, the J end by 6 bases, with 21 bases between. This CDR3 region has 18 residues. From germline, CDR1 is SEHNR and CDR2 FQNEAQ (reference sequence). The CDR3 coding sequence is TGTGCCAGCAGCTTGGAGTCAACAGGCCGTAGGGAGGCCAACGTCCTGACTTTC. Encoded protein: CASSLESTGRREANVLTF.

The genes are TRBV6-5 and TRBJ1-3; 8 bases are a match to TRBD1. The CDR3 totals 15 residues. V gave up 0 bases and J gave up 8 bases; unmatched junction bases: 6. CDR1 is MNHEY, CDR2 SVGAGI, per germline. The CDR3 nucleotides are TGTGCCAGCAGTTACTCGAAAGGACAGGGTTACACCATATATTTT. Amino acid sequence: CASSYSKGQGYTIYF.

The chain uses TRBV27 and TRBJ2-1, with 9 nucleotides matching TRBD2. This CDR3 spans 15 amino acids. With V trimmed by 1 base and J by 11 bases, 9 bases remained unmatched. Germline-derived CDR1 and CDR2 are MNHEY and SMNVEV (reference sequence). CDR3 DNA sequence: TGTGCCAGCAGTTTATGGCTAGCGGGAATGCCCCAGCAGTTCTTC. Translating gives CASSLWLAGMPQQFF.

This clone appeared once. This chain connects TRBV11-3 to TRBJ2-2; possible D gene TRBD1, 5 bases. The V gene's germline CDR1 is SGHNT and CDR2 YENEEA. There are 13 residues in the CDR3. With 5 bases removed from V and 5 bases from J, the gap between germline ends came to 9 bases. For the CDR3, the DNA is TGTGCCAGCAGCCCTCGGACAACCGGGGAGCTGTTTTTT. Translating it yields CASSPRTTGELFF. Full variable domain (missing parts from reference TRBV11-3 and TRBJ2-2): EAGVVQSPRYKIIEKKQPVAFWCNPISGHNTLYWYLQNLGQGPELLIRYENEEAVDDSQLPKDRFSAERLKGVDSTLKIQPAELGDSAVYLCASSPRTTGELFFGEGSRLTVL.

The chain joins TRBV9 to TRBJ2-7; 7 bases match TRBD2. The germline gives CDR1 SGDLS, CDR2 YYNGEE. V gave up 3 bases and J gave up 2 bases; unmatched junction bases: 5. The CDR3 loop spans 14 amino acids. The CDR3 protein is CASSEGLAAYEQYF. CDR3 coding DNA: TGTGCCAGCAGCGAGGGGCTAGCGGCCTACGAGCAGTACTTC.

This chain connects TRBV6-5 to TRBJ1-6; 9 bases match TRBD1. The CDR3 is made up of 15 amino acids. CDR1 is MNHEY and CDR2 is SVGAGI in the germline V gene. J was trimmed by 9 bases and V by 4 bases; bases with no gene match: 7. CDR3 loop: CASSWRDRVISPLHF. The CDR3 DNA sequence: TGTGCCAGCAGTTGGAGGGACAGGGTGATTTCACCCCTCCACTTT.

The V and J genes are TRBV3-1 (or the pseudogene TRBV3-2) and TRBJ1-1, with a weak D call TRBD1 (5 bases). Deletions cut 4 bases from V and 0 bases from J, with 15 bases between. The germline V gene has CDR1 LGHDT and CDR2 YNNKEL (reference sequence). The CDR3 sequence is 16 residues long. CDR3 region: CASSPKWGGVNTEAFF. The DNA of the CDR3 is TGTGCCAGCAGCCCGAAATGGGGGGGGGTGAACACTGAAGCTTTCTTT.

This clone came up a few times. The chain combines TRBV10-3 with TRBJ1-2, with 11 bases identical to TRBD1. J lost 3 bases, V lost 6 bases, and 9 bases had no gene match. Germline V gene sequence: CDR1 ENHRY, CDR2 SYGVKD. This CDR3 region has 16 residues. CDR3 in DNA: TGTGCCATCAGCGACTGGGACAGGGGGAATCACTATGGCTACACCTTC. Translation gives CAISDWDRGNHYGYTF.

V usage is TRBV24-1 and J usage is TRBJ2-1, with 7 nucleotides matching TRBD1. Per the germline V gene, CDR1 is KGHDR and CDR2 is SFDVKD. V dropped 2 bases and J dropped 0; count of bases not matched to a gene: 9. This CDR3 has 18 amino acids. CDR3 nucleotide sequence: TGTGCCACCAGTGATTGGAGAACAGGGGCTAGCTCCTACAATGAGCAGTTCTTC. This gives the protein CATSDWRTGASSYNEQFF.

This clone was seen only once. This sequence joins TRBV10-3 and TRBJ1-3; weak D call: TRBD1 (5 bases). CDR3 length: 14 residues. The germline CDR1 and CDR2 sequences are ENHRY and SYGVKD. V was clipped by 6 bases and J by 3 bases, with 12 bases between them. CDR3 residues: CAIREGAGGNTIYF. The DNA for the CDR3 is TGTGCCATCAGGGAAGGGGCAGGTGGAAACACCATATATTTT.